This T cell receptor (beta chain) comes out of a study of T cell responses to AZD1222 COVID-19 vaccine. Data came from immunoSEQ multiplex PCR; TCRdb stores just in-frame clones and leaves some out. The sample consists of about 120,000 clones, 80% to 90% of them appearing once. The starting material was peripheral blood, obtained on day 0 of MenACWY control vaccination. The TCR was taken from an adult in good health.

CDR3 amino acids: CASSKALGLAGELRETQYF. The CDR3 coding sequence is TGTGCCAGCAGCAAAGCACTGGGACTAGCGGGGGAACTTAGGGAGACCCAGTACTTC. The rearrangement links TRBV21-1 to TRBJ2-5; the D segment call TRBD2 is taken from the table without a DNA check. TRBV21-1 is reported as a pseudogene. The CDR3 contains 19 residues.